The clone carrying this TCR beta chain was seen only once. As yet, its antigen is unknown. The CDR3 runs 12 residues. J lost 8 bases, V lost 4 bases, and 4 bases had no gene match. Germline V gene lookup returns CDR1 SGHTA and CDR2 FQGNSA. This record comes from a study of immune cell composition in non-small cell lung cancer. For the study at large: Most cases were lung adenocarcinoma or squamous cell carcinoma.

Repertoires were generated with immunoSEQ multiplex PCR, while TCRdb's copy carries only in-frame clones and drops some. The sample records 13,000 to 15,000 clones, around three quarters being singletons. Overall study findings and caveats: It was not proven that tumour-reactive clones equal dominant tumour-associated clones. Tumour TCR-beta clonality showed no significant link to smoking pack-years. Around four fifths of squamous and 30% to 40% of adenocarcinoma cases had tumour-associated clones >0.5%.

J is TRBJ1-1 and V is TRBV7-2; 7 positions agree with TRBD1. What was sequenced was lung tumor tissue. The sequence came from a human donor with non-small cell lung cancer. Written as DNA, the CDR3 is TGTGCCAGCAGCTGGACAGGCCGCGAAGCTTTCTTT. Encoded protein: CASSWTGREAFF. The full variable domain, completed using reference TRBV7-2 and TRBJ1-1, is GAGVSQSPSNKVTEKGKDVELRCDPISGHTALYWYRQSLGQGLEFLIYFQGNSAPDKSGLPSDRFSAERTGGSVSTLTIQRTQQEDSAVYLCASSWTGREAFFGQGTRLTVV.